This passage covers 13 T cell receptor beta chains from one sample sequenced in a study of blood T cell repertoires in COVID-19. Only in-frame clones appear in the TCRdb table, and some are missing; sequencing was by immunoSEQ multiplex PCR. The sample has a few hundred thousand clones; approximately 84% are singletons. The specimen sequenced was PBMCs or T cells enriched from blood (not recorded which). These receptors all stem from a woman younger than 45 who had recovered from COVID-19.

The chain has TRBV27 and TRBJ1-2, with 8 bases fitting TRBD1. CDR1 is MNHEY, CDR2 SMNVEV, per germline (reference sequence). This CDR3 region has 16 residues. The V gene end was trimmed by 4 bases and the J gene end by 3 bases; junction bases not matched to a gene: 10. DNA for the CDR3: TGTGCCAGCAGTTCGTCGACAGGGGCTGGTTACTATGGCTACACCTTC. It yields the protein CASSSSTGAGYYGYTF.

V gene TRBV5-3 combines with J gene TRBJ2-7, with 7 positions matching TRBD1. TRBV5-3 is an ORF; its function is uncertain. J gave up 3 bases and V 0 bases, and 15 bases lay outside the gene matches. The CDR3 has 18 amino acids. The CDR3 loop is CARSLAVGRQGVLYEQYF. CDR3 bases: TGTGCCAGAAGCTTGGCAGTTGGTCGACAGGGAGTCCTCTACGAGCAGTACTTC.

This chain uses TRBV19 with TRBJ1-2, with a tentative D call TRBD1 (5 bases). In germline, CDR1 is LNHDA, CDR2 SQIVND (reference sequence). The CDR3 is made up of 15 amino acids. The V end was cut by 2 bases, the J end by 9 bases, with 19 bases between. CDR3 bases: TGTGCCAGTAGTATATCTCTCGGGCAGGGAAGAAGCTACACCTTC. Its protein product is CASSISLGQGRSYTF.

The chain employs TRBV7-2 and TRBJ1-6; D not resolved. V was clipped by 1 base and J by 4 bases, with 5 bases between them. From germline, CDR1 is SGHTA and CDR2 FQGNSA. The CDR3 contains 14 residues. The CDR3 sequence: CASSLVAYNSPLHF. DNA for the CDR3: TGTGCCAGCAGCTTAGTTGCGTATAATTCACCCCTCCACTTT.

This clone was recorded only once. The chain joins TRBV7-9 to TRBJ2-3, with 11 bases identical to TRBD2. Trimming took 2 bases from V and 4 from J; bases not matched to a gene: 8. This CDR3 is 17 amino acids long. From germline, CDR1 is SEHNR and CDR2 FQNEAQ (reference sequence). The CDR3 region is CASSLFSLAGGSDTQYF. The CDR3 nucleotides are TGTGCCAGCAGCTTATTTTCGCTAGCGGGGGGATCAGATACGCAGTATTTT.

The chain links TRBV18 to TRBJ1-5; 8 bases are shared with TRBD1. Trimming cost V 2 bases and J 7 bases; bases outside gene matches: 13. Germline CDR1 reads KGHSH; CDR2 reads LQKENI. CDR3 length: 17 amino acids. The CDR3 spells CASSPFAGGVSGQPQHF. CDR3 bases: TGTGCCAGCTCACCATTTGCAGGGGGCGTATCCGGCCAGCCCCAGCATTTT.

This chain joins TRBV6-2 or TRBV6-3 and TRBJ1-6, with no clear D. Germline loops: CDR1 MNHEY, CDR2 SVGEGT. This CDR3 has 16 amino acids. V was trimmed by 0 bases and J by 5 bases, leaving 11 bases between them. The chain's CDR3 is CASSYSGRYNNSPLHF. The CDR3 DNA follows: TGTGCCAGCAGTTACTCGGGCAGATACAATAATTCACCCCTCCACTTT.

V gene TRBV27 combines with J gene TRBJ2-1; 7 bases align to TRBD1. Germline CDR1 and CDR2: MNHEY and SMNVEV (reference sequence). The CDR3 is 15 residues long. With 0 bases clipped from V and 8 bases from J, the junction kept 7 bases outside the gene matches. CDR3 sequence: CASSLSRQGVDEQFF. DNA of the CDR3: TGTGCCAGCAGTTTATCGAGACAGGGAGTTGATGAGCAGTTCTTC.

The chain recombines TRBV30 with TRBJ1-1; D not resolved. V lost 4 bases to trimming and J lost 1 base, with 10 bases between them. CDR1 is GTSNPN and CDR2 is SVGIG in the germline V gene (reference sequence). The CDR3 covers 13 residues. CDR3 bases: TGTGCCTGGACCGGTAGCTCGAACACTGAAGCTTTCTTT. It specifies CAWTGSSNTEAFF.

CDR3 coding DNA: TGCAGCGTTCAGAAAAATGAAAAACTGTTTTTT. It yields the protein CSVQKNEKLFF. The chain carries TRBV29-1 and TRBJ1-4; D not resolved. Germline CDR1 reads SQVTM; CDR2 reads ANQGSEA. CDR3 length: 11 residues. V shed 5 bases and J shed 5 bases, with 6 bases lying between them.

The chain employs TRBV28 and TRBJ2-3, with 7 bases that match TRBD2. Trimming cost V 3 bases and J 6 bases; bases outside gene matches: 6. The germline V gene encodes CDR1 MDHEN and CDR2 SYDVKM. The CDR3 is made up of 14 amino acids. CDR3 amino acids: CASSLGGVLDTQYF. In DNA form, the CDR3 reads TGTGCCAGCAGTTTGGGAGGGGTACTTGATACGCAGTATTTT.

The genes are TRBV30 and TRBJ2-5; 8 nucleotides align to TRBD2. Germline values: CDR1 GTSNPN, CDR2 SVGIG (reference sequence). J lost 5 bases, V lost 7 bases, and 12 bases had no gene match. The length of the CDR3 is 14 residues. CDR3 amino acids: CAFGGGGLRETQYF. CDR3 DNA: TGTGCCTTCGGCGGCGGGGGGCTCAGGGAGACCCAGTACTTC.

Remarks on this clone: The sample contains more than one DNA sequence encoding this CDR3. This chain connects TRBV27 to TRBJ1-5, with a possible D match to TRBD1 (6 bases). Per the germline V gene, CDR1 is MNHEY and CDR2 is SMNVEV (reference sequence). The V end was cut by 5 bases, the J end by 4 bases, with 9 bases between. The CDR3 has 13 residues. The CDR3 DNA sequence: TGTGCCAGCAGTATAACAGGGAATCAGCCCCAGCATTTT. Amino acids: CASSITGNQPQHF.